This TCR beta chain was documented in a study of blood T cell repertoires in COVID-19. As for the study in general: Sources were T cells, B-cell-depleted T cells, or PBMCs; the material itself was cDNA or gDNA.

Generated by immunoSEQ multiplex PCR, the TCRdb table keeps only in-frame clones and is missing some. Among a few hundred thousand clones listed, more than 70% were seen once. Trimming left V 4 bases short and J 5 bases short, with 7 bases between. Germline V gives CDR1 SGHTA, CDR2 FQGNSA. The CDR3 runs 12 residues. This clonotype was sampled from a woman aged 50 to 60 with acute or convalescent COVID-19. The sequenced sample was peripheral blood. The chain carries TRBV7-2 and TRBJ2-3; no clear D. The CDR3 DNA reads as TGTGCCAGCAGCTCCCTATTAGATACGCAGTATTTT. It specifies CASSSLLDTQYF.